Below, 2 T cell receptor beta chains from the same sample are listed, as sequenced in a study of PD-L1 blockade in urothelial cancer. Stated time point: pretreatment peripheral blood. Clones were sequenced by immunoSEQ multiplex PCR, and TCRdb holds only the in-frame ones, with some missing. The sample holds tens of thousands of clones; about nine tenths are singletons and the top ten take 4.5%. Sequenced here: PBMCs, sampled around atezolizumab (anti-PD-L1) treatment. These receptor sequences come from a man between 65 and 85 years old with urothelial cancer.

This chain joins TRBV19 and TRBJ2-1, with TRBD1 identical over 9 bases. This CDR3 has 17 residues. From germline, CDR1 is LNHDA and CDR2 SQIVND (reference sequence). Trimming at V came to 9 bases and at J to 0 bases, leaving 12 bases not matched to a gene. CDR3 in DNA: TGTGCCAGCGTCCCGGGACAGGGCTGGAGCTCCTACAATGAGCAGTTCTTC. This encodes CASVPGQGWSSYNEQFF.

The rearrangement links TRBV7-9 to TRBJ2-1, with a weak D call TRBD2 (5 bases). Germline V gene lookup returns CDR1 SEHNR and CDR2 FQNEAQ (reference sequence). The CDR3 has 15 amino acids. V was clipped by 3 bases and J by 1 base, with 10 bases between them. In DNA form, the CDR3 reads TGTGCCAGCAGCTTTGCCTCGGGATCCTACAATGAGCAGTTCTTC. The encoded protein is CASSFASGSYNEQFF.